This TCR beta chain was sequenced during a study of PD-1 blockade in classical Hodgkin lymphoma. Method: immunoSEQ multiplex PCR; TCRdb's copy keeps in-frame clones and lacks some. Here the sample spans approximately 60,000 clones, more than 90% being singletons. Turning to this clone: The target antigen is unknown.

Study results and caveats: TCR diversity at baseline was reported to be reduced in newly diagnosed patients relative to healthy donors. Complete responders had baseline diversity similar to newly diagnosed patients. What caused the repertoire differences, perhaps disease activity or prior therapy, remains undefined.

Every single patient, without exception, relapsed after autologous stem cell transplantation, and brentuximab vedotin exposure varied. Complete response, partial response or progressive disease made up the best responses. Germline loops: CDR1 SEHNR, CDR2 FQNEAQ (reference sequence). CDR3 length: 14 residues. V shed 0 bases and J shed 5 bases, with 10 bases lying between them. This receptor was identified in a human donor with classical Hodgkin lymphoma. Sequences were derived from peripheral blood mononuclear cells (PBMCs), sampled at baseline. The chain is built from TRBV7-9 and TRBJ2-5; D possibly matches TRBD1 or TRBD2 (6 bases each). In nucleotides, the CDR3 is TGTGCCAGCAGCTTAGCTTCGGGGGCGGAGACCCAGTACTTC. Amino acid sequence: CASSLASGAETQYF.